This T cell receptor (beta chain) was retrieved from a study of T cell clusters in autoimmune cytopenias. Study conclusions and caveats: Primary autoimmune cytopenia patients appeared to lack physiological T cell clusters present in healthy donors. TRB repertoire shifts in secondary cytopenia and chronic lymphocytic leukemia mostly reflected lymphoma, not autoimmunity.

One tube held mixed TRB-A and TRB-B primer pools for touch-down PCR. TCRdb re-called the multiplex PCR reads and catalogs CDR3 proteins one per entry, DNA excluded. This table holds around 2,500 distinct CDR3 sequences. This CDR3 region has 13 residues. Germline V gives CDR1 MNHEY, CDR2 SMNVEV (reference sequence). TRB amplification used approximately 250 ng of peripheral blood genomic DNA. Judged by frequency, this clonotype is medium-sized. Antigen unknown. Sequences were obtained from peripheral blood. This sequence joins TRBV27 and TRBJ2-7. The clonotype originates from a human donor with an autoimmune cytopenia or autoimmune hepatitis (not recorded which). The CDR3 here is CASSLSAQYEQYF.